This TCR beta chain came from a study of tumor-infiltrating lymphocytes in primary liver carcinoma. General study points: Tumor region pairs outstripped tumor-adjacent and tumor-blood pairs in overlap. Each sample was bulk and unsorted; consequently, CD4+ and CD8+ repertoires were not compared. With p = 0.039, the top-250-clone fraction in tumors significantly exceeded that in blood.

The authors took blood RNA from unsorted whole blood and also extracted germline DNA. Presurgery, around 4 milliliters of peripheral blood were collected. Constant-region priming of approximately 500 ng total RNA yielded TCR beta cDNA. Three nested multiplex PCR rounds, a slightly modified ARM-PCR method, built the TCR beta libraries. TRBV1-TRBV30 forward and Cbeta reverse primers drove the first two roughly 10-cycle rounds. Each CDR3 protein gets one entry after TCRdb re-called the multiplex PCR reads with MiXCR. There are 250,000 to 350,000 distinct CDR3 sequences in the sample; approximately 58% occur only once, and 15% to 20% lies in the top ten. This clonotype was recorded a few times. No antigen is known for it. Germline V gene lookup returns CDR1 MDHEN and CDR2 SYDVKM. CDR3 length: 13 residues. Trimming stripped 5 bases from V and 8 bases from J, with 13 bases between.

The J gene is TRBJ2-1, the V gene TRBV28, with unresolved D. The origin of this receptor is a woman under 40 with primary liver carcinoma and hepatitis B virus infection. Sequencing used peripheral blood. CDR3 nucleotides: TGTGCCAGCAGTACGAACGGGTGGGATGAGCAGTTCTTC. The encoded protein is CASSTNGWDEQFF.